This entry is about one TCR beta chain. Reverse transcription used 0.5 to 1 ug RNA and random hexamers. An immunoSEQ multiplex PCR amplified TCR beta CDR3 over 54 Vbeta and 13 Jbeta. TCRdb used MiXCR to reprocess the immunoSEQ multiplex PCR reads, holding one entry per CDR3 protein. The sample records about 300,000 distinct CDR3 sequences, around nine tenths being singletons. This entry belongs to a study of CD8 T cells in Susac syndrome. V lost 3 bases to trimming and J lost 1 base, with 7 bases between them. The CDR3 sequence is 13 residues long. Looked up from germline, CDR1 is ENHRY and CDR2 is SYGVKD.

The V call is TRBV10-3, the J call TRBJ2-7; D remains ambiguous. The source of this sequence is a human donor with multiple sclerosis. The sequencing sample was made of CD8+ T cells from PBMCs. CDR3 in amino acids: CAISDWESYEQYF. Written as DNA, the CDR3 is TGTGCCATCAGTGATTGGGAATCCTACGAGCAGTACTTC.